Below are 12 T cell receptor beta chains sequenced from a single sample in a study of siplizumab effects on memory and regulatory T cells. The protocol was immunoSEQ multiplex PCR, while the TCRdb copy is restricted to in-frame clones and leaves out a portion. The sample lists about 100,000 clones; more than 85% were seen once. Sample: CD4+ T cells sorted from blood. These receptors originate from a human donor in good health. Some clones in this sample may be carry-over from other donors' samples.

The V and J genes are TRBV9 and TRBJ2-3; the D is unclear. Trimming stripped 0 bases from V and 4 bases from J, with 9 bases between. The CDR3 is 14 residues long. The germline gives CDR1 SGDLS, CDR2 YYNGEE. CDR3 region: CASSVVGYADTQYF. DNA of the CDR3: TGTGCCAGCAGCGTAGTGGGTTATGCAGATACGCAGTATTTT.

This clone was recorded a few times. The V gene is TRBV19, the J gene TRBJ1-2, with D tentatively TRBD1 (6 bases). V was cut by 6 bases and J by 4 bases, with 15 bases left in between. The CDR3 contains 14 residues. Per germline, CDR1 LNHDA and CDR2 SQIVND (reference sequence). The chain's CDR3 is CASSRDNRVYGYTF. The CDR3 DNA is TGTGCCAGTAGCCGGGACAATAGGGTCTATGGCTACACCTTC.

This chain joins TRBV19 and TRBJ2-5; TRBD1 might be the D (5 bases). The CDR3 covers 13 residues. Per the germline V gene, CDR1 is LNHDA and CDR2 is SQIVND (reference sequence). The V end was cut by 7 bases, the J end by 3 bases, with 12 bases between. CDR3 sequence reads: CASNSGAEETQYF. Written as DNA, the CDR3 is TGTGCCAGTAATTCTGGGGCGGAAGAGACCCAGTACTTC. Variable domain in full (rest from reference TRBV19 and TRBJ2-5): DGGITQSPKYLFRKEGQNVTLSCEQNLNHDAMYWYRQDPGQGLRLIYYSQIVNDFQKGDIAEGYSVSREKKESFPLTVTSAQKNPTAFYLCASNSGAEETQYFGPGTRLLVL.

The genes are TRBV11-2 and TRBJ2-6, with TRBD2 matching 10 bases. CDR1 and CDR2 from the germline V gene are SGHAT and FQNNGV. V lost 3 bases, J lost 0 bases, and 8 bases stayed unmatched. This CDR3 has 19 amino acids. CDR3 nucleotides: TGTGCCAGCAGCTTGACCGGGACTAGCGCATCCTCTGGGGCCAACGTCCTGACTTTC. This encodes CASSLTGTSASSGANVLTF. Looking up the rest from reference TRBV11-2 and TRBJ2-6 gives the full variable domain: EAGVAQSPRYKIIEKRQSVAFWCNPISGHATLYWYQQILGQGPKLLIQFQNNGVVDDSQLPKDRFSAERLKGVDSTLKIQPAKLEDSAVYLCASSLTGTSASSGANVLTFGAGSRLTVL.

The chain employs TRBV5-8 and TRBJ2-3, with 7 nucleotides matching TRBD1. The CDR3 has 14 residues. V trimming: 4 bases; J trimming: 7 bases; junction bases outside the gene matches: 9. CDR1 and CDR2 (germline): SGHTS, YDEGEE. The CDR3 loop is CASSMGIQGNTQYF. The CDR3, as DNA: TGTGCCAGCAGCATGGGTATACAGGGGAATACGCAGTATTTT.

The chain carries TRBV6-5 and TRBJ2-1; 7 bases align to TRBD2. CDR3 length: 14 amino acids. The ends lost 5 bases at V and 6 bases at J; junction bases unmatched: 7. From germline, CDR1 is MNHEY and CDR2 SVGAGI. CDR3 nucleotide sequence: TGTGCCAGCAGTCCTAGCGGTTGGGGCAATGAGCAGTTCTTC. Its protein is CASSPSGWGNEQFF.

CDR3 amino acids: CAISRTQNPSTDTQYF. As DNA, the CDR3 is TGTGCCATCAGTCGGACCCAAAACCCTAGCACAGATACGCAGTATTTT. The chain has TRBV10-3 and TRBJ2-3; D unresolved. With 5 bases removed from V and 0 bases from J, the gap between germline ends came to 15 bases. Germline V gene data show CDR1 as ENHRY and CDR2 as SYGVKD. CDR3 size: 16 residues.

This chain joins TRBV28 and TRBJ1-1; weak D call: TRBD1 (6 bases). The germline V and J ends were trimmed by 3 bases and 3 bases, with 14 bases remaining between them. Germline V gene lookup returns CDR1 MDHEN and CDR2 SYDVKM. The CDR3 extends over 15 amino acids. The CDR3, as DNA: TGTGCCAGCAGTTTCCCAGGGGCAGTCGACACTGAAGCTTTCTTT. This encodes CASSFPGAVDTEAFF.

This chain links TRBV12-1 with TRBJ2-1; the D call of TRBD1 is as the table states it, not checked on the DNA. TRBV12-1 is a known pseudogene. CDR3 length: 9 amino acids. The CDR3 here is CASSPQWFF. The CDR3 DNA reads TGTGCCAGCAGCCCCCAGTGGTTCTTC.

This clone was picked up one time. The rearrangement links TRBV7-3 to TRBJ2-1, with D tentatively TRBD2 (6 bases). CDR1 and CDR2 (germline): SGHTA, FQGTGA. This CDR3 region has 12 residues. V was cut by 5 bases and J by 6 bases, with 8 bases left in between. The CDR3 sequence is CASSGGGNEQFF. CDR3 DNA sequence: TGTGCCAGCAGCGGGGGAGGCAATGAGCAGTTCTTC.

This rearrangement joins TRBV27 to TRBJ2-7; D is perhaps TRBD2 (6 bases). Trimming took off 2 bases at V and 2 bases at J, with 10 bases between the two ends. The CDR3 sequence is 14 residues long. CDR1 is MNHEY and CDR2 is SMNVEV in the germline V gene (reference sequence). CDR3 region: CASSLGGRAYEQYF. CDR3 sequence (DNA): TGTGCCAGCAGTTTAGGGGGGAGAGCCTACGAGCAGTACTTC.

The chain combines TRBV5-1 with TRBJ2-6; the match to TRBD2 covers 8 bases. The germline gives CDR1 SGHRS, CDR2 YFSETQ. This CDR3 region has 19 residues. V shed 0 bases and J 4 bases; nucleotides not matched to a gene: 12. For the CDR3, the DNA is TGCGCCAGCAGCTTGGGTCTTGCGGGAGGTCTGCACGGGGCCAACGTCCTGACTTTC. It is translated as CASSLGLAGGLHGANVLTF.